A selection of T cell receptor beta chains follows, all from one sample in a study of blood T cell repertoires in COVID-19. Method: immunoSEQ multiplex PCR; TCRdb's copy keeps in-frame clones and lacks some. The profile shows some 330,000 clones, around nine tenths of them singletons. Sequenced input: peripheral blood. Receptors were obtained from a woman between 25 and 40 years old with COVID-19, enrolled during active disease. Each CDR3 is given without its conserved first and last residue. A row's size may be missing; if present it is once, few, many or a size class.

v_gene	j_gene	abundance	CDR3aa
TRBV6-5	TRBJ1-2	NA	ASSYSNRDGYT
TRBV6-1	TRBJ1-5	NA	ASSEDILGSQH
TRBV12-3/TRBV12-4	TRBJ1-2	NA	ASSSGRSGYT
TRBV5-1	TRBJ2-7	NA	ASSLREDYEQY
TRBV11-3	TRBJ2-3	NA	ASSSGQGADTQY
TRBV7-2	TRBJ1-6	NA	ASSPGQAYAPSPLH
TRBV2	TRBJ2-7	NA	ASSRDRVYEQY
TRBV5-1	TRBJ2-3	few	ASSFRRSGVTDTQY
TRBV14	TRBJ2-5	NA	ASSQDLGQQETQY
TRBV19	TRBJ2-2	NA	ASRFPQGTGELF
TRBV6-2/TRBV6-3	TRBJ2-5	NA	ASSRRLAGGLETQY
TRBV11-1	TRBJ2-3	NA	ASSLVADSTDTQY
TRBV5-1	TRBJ1-3	NA	ASSLAADSGNTIY
TRBV13	TRBJ1-1	NA	ASSPLGRTEAF
TRBV13	TRBJ2-3	NA	ASAVTADTQY
TRBV6-5	TRBJ1-1	NA	ASSYSRQGANTEAF
TRBV5-1	TRBJ2-1	NA	ASSLDGASYNEQF
TRBV7-8	TRBJ2-1	NA	ASSLNRQGEQF
TRBV5-1	TRBJ2-1	NA	ASSPGKGQIEQF
TRBV7-8	TRBJ1-1	once	ASSFGGSGTEAF
TRBV19	TRBJ1-5	NA	ASSISRDQPQH
TRBV2	TRBJ2-5	NA	ASSLAGGTQETQY
TRBV6-5	TRBJ2-1	NA	ASSLEGDRNNEQF
TRBV30	TRBJ1-1	NA	AWSAPLPGSNTEAF
TRBV19	TRBJ1-2	NA	ASSIDTGEGYT
TRBV20-1	TRBJ1-1	NA	SASGSLAF
TRBV24-1	TRBJ2-1	NA	ATRRGNNEQF
TRBV5-8	TRBJ1-4	NA	ASSPGQGSWASEKLF
TRBV6-1	TRBJ2-7	NA	ASSEKAGGSYEQY
TRBV27	TRBJ1-2	once	ASSFSGVNYGYT
TRBV4-1	TRBJ1-3	NA	ASSGENSGNTIY
TRBV7-2	TRBJ1-5	NA	ASSLAGGSGQPQH
TRBV6-5	TRBJ2-3	NA	ASSYSSGVQDTQY
TRBV19	TRBJ1-5	few	ASSTGQPQYSNQPQH
TRBV14	TRBJ2-7	NA	ASSLGGGRVEQY
TRBV2	TRBJ1-1	NA	ASMEGNTEAF
TRBV19	TRBJ1-1	NA	ATSQGAQTEAF
TRBV10-3	TRBJ2-1	NA	AIRPGGTSYNEQF
TRBV27	TRBJ2-1	NA	ASSAGQPILSYNEQF
TRBV2	TRBJ1-3	few	ASSEGGVSGNTIY
TRBV30	TRBJ2-2	NA	AWSPGGTGELF
TRBV4-1	TRBJ2-3	NA	ASSQALAGADTQY
TRBV6-5	TRBJ2-5	NA	ASSSLRGGTQY
TRBV7-9	TRBJ2-2	NA	ASSPKLSNTGELF
TRBV10-3	TRBJ1-4	NA	AISAGDEKLF
TRBV7-6	TRBJ2-7	NA	ASSETGGRRVTEQY
TRBV30	TRBJ1-1	NA	AWSTGPYTEAF
TRBV2	TRBJ2-5	few	ASIMASGGPQETQY
TRBV19	TRBJ1-6	NA	ASSIQGSWSPLH
TRBV27	TRBJ1-3	NA	ASSPRGPLAGNTIY
TRBV6-1	TRBJ2-1	NA	ASRESGGASYNEQF
TRBV19	TRBJ1-5	once	ASSTNRHSNQPQH
TRBV7-8	TRBJ1-1	NA	ASSLVWGVNTEAF
TRBV30	TRBJ1-2	NA	AWSAPRQGHYGYT
TRBV18	TRBJ2-1	NA	ASSPPGLAGYNEQF